This paragraph covers one TCR beta chain sequence. Its antigen is not known. The record originates from a study of T cell responses to AZD1222 COVID-19 vaccine. This CDR3 region has 21 residues. Trimming at V came to 0 bases and at J to 2 bases, leaving 20 bases not matched to a gene. From germline, CDR1 is LGHNA and CDR2 YSLEER. Sequencing was performed with immunoSEQ multiplex PCR; in TCRdb, only in-frame clones are kept and a portion is missing. Altogether over 70,000 clones are present, approximately 80% being singletons, with the ten largest covering 27%. Overall study findings and caveats: Mapped onto spike, vaccine-associated CD4 TCRs spanned it and were dominant at 160-218 and 743-854.

The gene calls are TRBV4-3 and TRBJ1-2, with 8 positions matching TRBD1. The source of this sequence is an adult who received the MenACWY meningococcal vaccine as a control. The sample in question was peripheral blood, obtained 28 days after the second dose of the MenACWY control vaccine. The CDR3 DNA reads as TGCGCCAGCAGCCAAGACTTGACCTGGCAGGGGGCCGTCGGAACGAACTATGGCTACACCTTC. Translation gives CASSQDLTWQGAVGTNYGYTF.